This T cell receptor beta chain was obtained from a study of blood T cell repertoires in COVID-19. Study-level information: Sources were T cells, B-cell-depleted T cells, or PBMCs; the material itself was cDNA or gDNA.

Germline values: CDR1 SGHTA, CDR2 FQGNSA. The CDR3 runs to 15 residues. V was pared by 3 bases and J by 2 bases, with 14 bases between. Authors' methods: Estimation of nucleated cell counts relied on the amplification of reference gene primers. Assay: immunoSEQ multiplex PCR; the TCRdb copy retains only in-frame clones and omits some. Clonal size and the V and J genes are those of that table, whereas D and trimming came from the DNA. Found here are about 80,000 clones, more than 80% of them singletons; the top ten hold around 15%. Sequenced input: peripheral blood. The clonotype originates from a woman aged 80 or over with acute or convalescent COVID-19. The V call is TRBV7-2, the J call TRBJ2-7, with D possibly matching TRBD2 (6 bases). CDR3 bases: TGTGCCAGCAGCTTCCAAGGGACTTTCCCCTACGAGCAGTACTTC. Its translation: CASSFQGTFPYEQYF.